A selection of T cell receptor beta chains follows, all from one sample in a study of cytomegalovirus exposure and HLA in healthy donors. TCRdb's table, derived via immunoSEQ multiplex PCR, lists solely in-frame clones and lacks some. The sample has 250,000 to 350,000 clones; roughly 85% are singletons. Specimen: PBMCs. The receptors come from a man aged 35 to 55 in good health and CMV-seropositive. The conserved cysteine and the conserved F or W are not part of the CDR3 here. Clone size, where shown, is once, few, many, or a class for clones that have expanded.

clone_size,j_call,v_call,cdr3_aa
-,TRBJ2-7,TRBV11-2,ASSPRSDRVEQY
-,TRBJ2-7,TRBV7-9,ASAGLAGVVAYEQY
-,TRBJ1-2,TRBV10-3,AISEPQGASGYT
-,TRBJ2-5,TRBV7-2,ASSQSGRGETQY
-,TRBJ1-1,TRBV19,ASGQAWNTEAF
-,TRBJ2-1,TRBV19,ASSPTRYNEQF
once,TRBJ2-3,TRBV11-2,ASSLVRGYVGTDTQY
-,TRBJ2-3,TRBV30,AWSGQGGTDTQY
-,TRBJ1-2,TRBV5-1,ASSLGLGTDIYGYT
once,TRBJ2-7,TRBV28,ASSSRDHYYEQY
-,TRBJ2-5,TRBV28,ASSFPGDETQY
-,TRBJ2-5,TRBV29-1,SLFGSGGTQY
-,TRBJ1-1,TRBV5-1,ASSSTPGNTEAF
-,TRBJ1-1,TRBV18,ASSRATPGVEAF
-,TRBJ1-1,TRBV4-1,ASSQGGAGGMNTEAF
-,TRBJ1-1,TRBV12-5,ASGFGGFGNTEAF